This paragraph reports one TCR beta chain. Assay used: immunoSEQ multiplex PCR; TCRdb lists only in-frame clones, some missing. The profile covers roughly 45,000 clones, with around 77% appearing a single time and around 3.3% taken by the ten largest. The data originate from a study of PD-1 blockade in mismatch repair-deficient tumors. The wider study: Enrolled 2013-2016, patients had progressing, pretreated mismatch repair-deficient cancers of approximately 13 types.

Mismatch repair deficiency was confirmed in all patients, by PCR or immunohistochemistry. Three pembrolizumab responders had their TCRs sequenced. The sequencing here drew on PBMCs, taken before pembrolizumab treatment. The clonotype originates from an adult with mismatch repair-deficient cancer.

This CDR3 is CASSEQGGETQYF. CDR3 bases: TGTGCCAGTAGTGAACAGGGAGGAGAGACCCAGTACTTC. V is TRBV19 and J is TRBJ2-5; either TRBD1 or TRBD2 may fit D (6 bases each). The germline CDR1 and CDR2 sequences are LNHDA and SQIVND (reference sequence). The CDR3 consists of 13 residues. The V gene lost 5 bases and the J gene lost 4 bases, with 11 bases spanning the gap.